One sample yielded the 22 T cell receptor beta chains listed below, sequenced in a study of shared clonotypes between healthy human individuals (dated by TCRdb to about 2020). Receptor amplification or capture employed the immunoSEQ multiplex PCR assay. TCRdb limited this immuneACCESS table to in-frame rearrangements with V and J called. A share of clones is missing; checked studies link under half to unresolved V genes, and the rest is unexplained. This sample gives 2 million to 3 million clones in total; roughly 93% of them show up just once. The top ten hold 0.36% of the sample. The sequencing input was naive CD4+ T cells from PBMCs. Interpreted using the paper, the cell subset or site label stands for: CD45RA+ positively selected. All receptors come from a man aged 18 to 29 in good health. Some clones in this sample may be carry-over from other donors' samples.

The chain employs TRBV10-2 and TRBJ2-3; D is possibly TRBD1 (6 bases). Trimming stripped 4 bases from V and 4 bases from J, with 6 bases between. The CDR3 covers 12 residues. Germline lookup yields CDR1 WSHSY and CDR2 SAAADI. CDR3 nucleotides: TGCGCCAGCAGTGGACAGGCAGATACGCAGTATTTT. Its translation is CASSGQADTQYF.

As regards this clone: This may be a read error: a much more frequent sequence differs by one nucleotide. The chain carries TRBV7-8 and TRBJ1-1; D not resolved. CDR1 SGHVS and CDR2 FQNEAQ come from the germline V gene. The CDR3 spans 13 residues. V lost 2 bases and J 1 base, leaving 5 bases between the germline ends. In nucleotides, the CDR3 is TGTGCCAGCAGCTTACAGGAGAACACTGAAGCTTTCTTT. Translation: CASSLQENTEAFF.

The CDR3 DNA follows: TGTGCCAGCAGTTTATGGGGGACGGTCAAAGATACGCAGTATTTT. This sequence encodes CASSLWGTVKDTQYF. The V call is TRBV28, the J call TRBJ2-3; D is tentatively TRBD1 or TRBD2 (5 bases each). Germline-derived CDR1 and CDR2 are MDHEN and SYDVKM. Between the trimmed V and J ends, which lost 0 bases and 5 bases, there was a span of 12 bases. The CDR3 loop spans 15 amino acids.

This clone was seen more than once but under ten times. The rearrangement joins TRBV4-1 to TRBJ1-1; D gene uncertain. V was cut by 2 bases and J by 4 bases, with 14 bases left in between. Germline V lookup: CDR1 MGHRA, CDR2 YSYEKL. The CDR3 runs 15 residues. CDR3 in amino acids: CASSQPWGGGTEAFF. CDR3 in DNA: TGCGCCAGCAGCCAACCTTGGGGAGGAGGCACTGAAGCTTTCTTT.

This clone was seen only once. The chain uses TRBV10-3 and TRBJ1-2, with D tentatively TRBD1 (6 bases). Germline V gives CDR1 ENHRY, CDR2 SYGVKD. V was trimmed by 5 bases and J by 6 bases, leaving 16 bases between them. This CDR3 has 14 amino acids. CDR3 sequence (DNA): TGTGCCATCAGTTCGAGACAGGTCAACCATGGCTACACCTTC. This translates into CAISSRQVNHGYTF.

V and J are TRBV28 and TRBJ1-3; no reliable D call. The V gene's germline CDR1 is MDHEN and CDR2 SYDVKM. Trimming stripped 6 bases from V and 2 bases from J, with 11 bases between. The CDR3 totals 14 residues. The CDR3 DNA is TGTGCCAGCAGCCTATGGCTGACTGGAAACACCATATATTTT. Its protein is CASSLWLTGNTIYF.

This chain joins TRBV2 and TRBJ2-2; D remains unclear. CDR3 size: 12 residues. V gave up 4 bases and J gave up 3 bases, with 3 bases separating them. CDR1 is SNHLY, CDR2 FYNNEI, per germline. The CDR3 DNA is TGTGCCAGCAGTGTGTACACCGGGGAGCTGTTTTTT. Translating gives CASSVYTGELFF.

This chain uses TRBV5-5 with TRBJ1-1; the D gene is possibly TRBD1 (6 bases). The CDR3 runs 14 residues. Germline CDR1 is SGHKS and CDR2 is YYEKEE (reference sequence). Trimming took off 1 base at V and 5 bases at J, with 12 bases between the two ends. Here the CDR3 reads CASSLKGGSTEAFF. The CDR3 region has the DNA TGTGCCAGCAGCTTGAAGGGGGGTAGTACTGAAGCTTTCTTT.

This chain links TRBV9 with TRBJ2-7; TRBD2 agrees at 9 bases. Per the germline V gene, CDR1 is SGDLS and CDR2 is YYNGEE. The CDR3 spans 15 residues. The V and J ends lost 0 bases and 6 bases, in that order; junction bases with no gene match: 7. CDR3 amino acids: CASSVVASGEGEQYF. Written as DNA, the CDR3 is TGTGCCAGCAGCGTAGTGGCTAGCGGGGAGGGCGAGCAGTACTTC.

This sequence joins TRBV6-1 and TRBJ1-4, with D uncertain. This CDR3 contains 14 residues. The germline gives CDR1 MNHNS, CDR2 SASEGT. Trimming removed 5 bases from V and 3 bases from J, with 10 bases in between. The CDR3 coding sequence is TGTGCCAGCAGTCGGGGTGTTTCTAATGAAAAACTGTTTTTT. Protein product: CASSRGVSNEKLFF.

The V gene is TRBV7-9, the J gene TRBJ1-2, with a possible D match to TRBD1 (5 bases). V shed 7 bases and J shed 0 bases, with 15 bases lying between them. The length of the CDR3 is 15 residues. Germline CDR1 and CDR2: SEHNR and FQNEAQ (reference sequence). The CDR3 sequence: CASTFWTSSNYGYTF. The CDR3 nucleotides are TGTGCCAGCACTTTCTGGACATCTTCTAACTATGGCTACACCTTC.

V and J are TRBV19 and TRBJ2-7; perhaps TRBD2 as D (6 bases). The CDR3 has 11 amino acids. The V gene lost 9 bases and the J gene lost 4 bases, with 10 bases spanning the gap. Germline V gives CDR1 LNHDA, CDR2 SQIVND (reference sequence). The CDR3 DNA sequence: TGTGCCAGCGGGAGTCGGTACGAGCAGTACTTC. Protein: CASGSRYEQYF.

The gene calls are TRBV29-1 and TRBJ2-2; D remains ambiguous. Germline V gene data show CDR1 as SQVTM and CDR2 as ANQGSEA. CDR3 length: 13 residues. The V end was cut by 4 bases, the J end by 3 bases, with 9 bases between. CDR3 region: CSVGHTYTGELFF. The CDR3 nucleotides are TGCAGCGTTGGTCACACCTACACCGGGGAGCTGTTTTTT.

V gene TRBV10-1 combines with J gene TRBJ1-1, with D tentatively TRBD1 (5 bases). Germline CDR1 is WNHNN and CDR2 is SYGVQD (reference sequence). Deletions cut 4 bases from V and 3 bases from J, with 15 bases between. The CDR3 has 15 amino acids. The CDR3 bases are TGCGCCAGCAGTGCGTTACGGGGCGGGCACACTGAAGCTTTCTTT. Amino acids: CASSALRGGHTEAFF.

This chain uses TRBV7-2 with TRBJ1-1; perhaps TRBD1 as D (5 bases). Germline CDR1 is SGHTA and CDR2 is FQGNSA. This CDR3 spans 14 amino acids. Trimming removed 5 bases from V and 4 bases from J, with 14 bases in between. CDR3 protein: CASSPQGPGTEAFF. The CDR3 DNA reads TGTGCCAGCAGCCCTCAGGGCCCCGGCACTGAAGCTTTCTTT. The variable domain in full, completed from reference TRBV7-2 and TRBJ1-1, reads GAGVSQSPSNKVTEKGKDVELRCDPISGHTALYWYRQSLGQGLEFLIYFQGNSAPDKSGLPSDRFSAERTGGSVSTLTIQRTQQEDSAVYLCASSPQGPGTEAFFGQGTRLTVV.

The chain uses TRBV9 and TRBJ1-3; a weak D match, TRBD1 (6 bases). V dropped 3 bases and J dropped 0 bases, with 10 bases sitting between them. Germline V gene lookup returns CDR1 SGDLS and CDR2 YYNGEE. This CDR3 has 15 residues. CDR3 nucleotide sequence: TGTGCCAGCAGCGCTCGACAGGCCTCTGGAAACACCATATATTTT. It yields the protein CASSARQASGNTIYF.

This clone was detected only once. The genes are TRBV2 and TRBJ1-2; D unresolved. Germline-derived CDR1 and CDR2 are SNHLY and FYNNEI. Trimming pared 5 bases from V and 3 bases from J, leaving 13 bases between. This CDR3 is built from 14 residues. The CDR3 DNA follows: TGTGCCAGCAGTTACCGCGGACGGGACTATGGCTACACCTTC. The encoded protein is CASSYRGRDYGYTF. Supplemented by reference TRBV2 and TRBJ1-2, the full variable domain reads EPEVTQTPSHQVTQMGQEVILRCVPISNHLYFYWYRQILGQKVEFLVSFYNNEISEKSEIFDDQFSVERPDGSNFTLKIRSTKLEDSAMYFCASSYRGRDYGYTFGSGTRLTVV.

The J gene is TRBJ1-2, the V gene TRBV5-6; a weak D match, TRBD1 (6 bases). CDR1 and CDR2 from the germline V gene are SGHDT and YYEEEE. Trimming cost V 1 base and J 8 bases, with 9 bases left between them. The CDR3 covers 12 residues. The CDR3 DNA is TGTGCCAGCAGCTTGACAGGGCGAGGCTACACCTTC. This codes for CASSLTGRGYTF.

This rearrangement joins TRBV18 to TRBJ1-2; D remains unclear. Germline lookup yields CDR1 KGHSH and CDR2 LQKENI. Trimming shortened V by 6 bases and J by 3 bases, and 11 bases separated the two germline ends. The CDR3 is made up of 13 amino acids. The CDR3 DNA sequence: TGTGCCAGCTCGCCAGACGGTGACTATGGCTACACCTTC. This gives the protein CASSPDGDYGYTF. Combining the CDR3 with reference TRBV18 and TRBJ1-2 gives the whole variable domain NAGVMQNPRHLVRRRGQEARLRCSPMKGHSHVYWYRQLPEEGLKFMVYLQKENIIDESGMPKERFSAEFPKEGPSILRIQQVVRGDSAAYFCASSPDGDYGYTFGSGTRLTVV.

The chain has TRBV7-8 and TRBJ2-1, with 9 bases fitting TRBD2. Trimming cost V 2 bases and J 0 bases; bases outside gene matches: 5. The CDR3 totals 17 residues. CDR1 and CDR2 from the germline V gene are SGHVS and FQNEAQ. CDR3 region: CASSLRGSGSSYNEQFF. CDR3 coding DNA: TGTGCCAGCAGCTTAAGAGGTAGCGGGAGCTCCTACAATGAGCAGTTCTTC.

The chain couples TRBV5-1 to TRBJ1-1; possible D gene TRBD1, 5 bases. V was clipped by 4 bases and J by 1 base, with 17 bases between them. Germline V CDR1 and CDR2: SGHRS, YFSETQ. This CDR3 region has 16 residues. The CDR3 DNA reads as TGCGCCAGCAGCGATCCCAGGGCGGGGGGGAACACTGAAGCTTTCTTT. Its protein is CASSDPRAGGNTEAFF.

The V and J genes are TRBV18 and TRBJ2-1, with 11 nucleotides matching TRBD2. The V and J ends lost 2 bases and 8 bases, in that order; junction bases with no gene match: 2. The CDR3 consists of 14 residues. Per germline, CDR1 KGHSH and CDR2 LQKENI. The CDR3 protein is CASSPRTSGHEQFF. The CDR3 DNA reads TGTGCCAGCTCACCAAGGACTAGCGGGCATGAGCAGTTCTTC.